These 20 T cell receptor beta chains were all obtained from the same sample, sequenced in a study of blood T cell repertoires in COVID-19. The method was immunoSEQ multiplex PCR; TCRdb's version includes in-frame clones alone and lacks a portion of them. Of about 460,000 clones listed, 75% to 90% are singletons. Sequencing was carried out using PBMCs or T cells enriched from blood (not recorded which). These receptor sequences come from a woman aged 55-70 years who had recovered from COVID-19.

The CDR3 DNA follows: TGTGCCAGCAGCCCCAGGGGGGCGGGGTTCACAGATACGCAGTATTTT. The encoded protein is CASSPRGAGFTDTQYF. The chain carries TRBV3-1 (or the pseudogene TRBV3-2) and TRBJ2-3; D might be TRBD1 (7 bases). The CDR3 is 16 amino acids. Deletions cut 4 bases from V and 2 bases from J, with 16 bases between. The germline CDR1 and CDR2 sequences are LGHDT and YNNKEL (reference sequence).

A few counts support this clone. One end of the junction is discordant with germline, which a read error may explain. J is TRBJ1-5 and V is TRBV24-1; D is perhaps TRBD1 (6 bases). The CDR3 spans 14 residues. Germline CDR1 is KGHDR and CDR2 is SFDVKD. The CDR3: CATSDPDSIQPQHF. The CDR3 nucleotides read TGTGCCACCAGTGACCCGGACAGCATTCAGCCCCAGCATTTT.

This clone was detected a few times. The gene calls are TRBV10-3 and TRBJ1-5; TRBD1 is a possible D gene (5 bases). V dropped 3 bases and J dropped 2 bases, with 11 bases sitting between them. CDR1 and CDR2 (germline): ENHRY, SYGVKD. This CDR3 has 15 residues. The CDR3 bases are TGTGCCATCAGTGACAGGGCTGGTGGCAATCAGCCCCAGCATTTT. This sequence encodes CAISDRAGGNQPQHF.

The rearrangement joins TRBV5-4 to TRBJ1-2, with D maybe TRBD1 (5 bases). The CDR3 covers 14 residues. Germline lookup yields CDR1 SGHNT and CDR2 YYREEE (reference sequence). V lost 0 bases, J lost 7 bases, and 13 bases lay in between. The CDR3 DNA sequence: TGTGCCAGCAGCTTGGAGGGCAGGGATCGTGGCTACACCTTC. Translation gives CASSLEGRDRGYTF.

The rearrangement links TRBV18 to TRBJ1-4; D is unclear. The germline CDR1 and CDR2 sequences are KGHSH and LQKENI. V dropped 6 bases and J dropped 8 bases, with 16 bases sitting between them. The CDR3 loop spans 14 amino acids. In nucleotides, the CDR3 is TGTGCCAGCTCCCTCGGAGGGTCGGGGGAAAAACTGTTTTTT. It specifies CASSLGGSGEKLFF.

The CDR3 here is CASSWRDYQKGEQFF. The CDR3 region has the DNA TGTGCCAGCAGCTGGAGGGACTACCAAAAGGGTGAGCAGTTCTTC. This chain links TRBV5-4 with TRBJ2-1; the match to TRBD2 covers 7 bases. From germline, CDR1 is SGHNT and CDR2 YYREEE (reference sequence). The trim removed 3 bases at V and 9 bases at J, leaving 12 bases unmatched. CDR3 length: 15 amino acids.

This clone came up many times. CDR3 loop: CASSYAPGGGSGELFF. The CDR3 DNA is TGTGCCAGCAGTTACGCCCCAGGGGGAGGATCCGGGGAGCTGTTTTTT. The gene calls are TRBV6-5 and TRBJ2-2, with a tentative D call TRBD1 (7 bases). V lost 2 bases and J lost 6, with 16 bases in between. This CDR3 region has 16 residues. Germline values: CDR1 MNHEY, CDR2 SVGAGI.

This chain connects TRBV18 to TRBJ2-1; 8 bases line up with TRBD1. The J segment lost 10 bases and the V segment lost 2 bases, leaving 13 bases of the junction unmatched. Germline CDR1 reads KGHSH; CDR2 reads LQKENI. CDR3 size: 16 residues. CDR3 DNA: TGTGCCAGCTCACCAATTTTAGGACAGGGAACAGGGGAGCAGTTCTTC. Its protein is CASSPILGQGTGEQFF.

CDR3 amino acids: CASSLALTSFAESSYNEQFF. DNA for the CDR3: TGCGCCAGCAGCTTGGCGCTGACGAGCTTTGCGGAGAGCTCCTACAATGAGCAGTTCTTC. The chain carries TRBV5-1 and TRBJ2-1; D not certain. The CDR3 is 20 amino acids. CDR1 and CDR2 (germline): SGHRS, YFSETQ. Trimming removed 0 bases at V and 0 bases at J, with 22 bases between.

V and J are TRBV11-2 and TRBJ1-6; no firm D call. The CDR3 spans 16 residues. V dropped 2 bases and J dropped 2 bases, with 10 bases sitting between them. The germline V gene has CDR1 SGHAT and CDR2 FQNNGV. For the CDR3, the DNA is TGTGCCAGCAGCTTAACCCAGAACCCCTATAATTCACCCCTCCACTTT. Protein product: CASSLTQNPYNSPLHF.

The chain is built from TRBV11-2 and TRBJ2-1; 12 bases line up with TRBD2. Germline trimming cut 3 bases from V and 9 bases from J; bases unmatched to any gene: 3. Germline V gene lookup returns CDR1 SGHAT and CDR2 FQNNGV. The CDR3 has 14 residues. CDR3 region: CASSLTSGGSEQFF. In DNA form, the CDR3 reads TGTGCCAGCAGCTTGACTAGCGGGGGTAGTGAGCAGTTCTTC.

The CDR3 sequence is CASSVSGTGLVVTEAFF. In DNA form, the CDR3 reads TGTGCCAGCAGCGTATCCGGGACAGGGCTTGTGGTCACTGAAGCTTTCTTT. The chain couples TRBV9 to TRBJ1-1; 9 positions match TRBD1. Trimming at V came to 1 base and at J to 4 bases, leaving 11 bases not matched to a gene. The CDR3 covers 17 residues. Germline V gene lookup returns CDR1 SGDLS and CDR2 YYNGEE.

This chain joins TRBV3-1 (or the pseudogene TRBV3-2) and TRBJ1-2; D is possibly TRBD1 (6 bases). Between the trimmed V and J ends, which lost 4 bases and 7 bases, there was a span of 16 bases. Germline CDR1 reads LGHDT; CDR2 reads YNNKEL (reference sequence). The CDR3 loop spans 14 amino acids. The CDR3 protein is CASSLGDRNPGYTF. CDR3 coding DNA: TGTGCCAGCAGCCTCGGCGACAGGAACCCTGGCTACACCTTC.

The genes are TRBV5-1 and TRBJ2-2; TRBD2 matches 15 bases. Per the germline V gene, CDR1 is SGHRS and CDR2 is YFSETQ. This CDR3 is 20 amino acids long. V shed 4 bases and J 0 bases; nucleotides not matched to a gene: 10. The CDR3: CASSPFPGLAGGSNTGELFF. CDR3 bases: TGCGCCAGCAGCCCATTTCCAGGACTAGCGGGGGGGTCGAACACCGGGGAGCTGTTTTTT.

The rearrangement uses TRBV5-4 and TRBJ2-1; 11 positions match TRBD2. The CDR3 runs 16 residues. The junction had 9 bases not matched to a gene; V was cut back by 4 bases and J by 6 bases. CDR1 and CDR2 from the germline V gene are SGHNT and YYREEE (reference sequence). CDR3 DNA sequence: TGTGCCAGCAGCCCCGCCACTAGCGGGGGAACCAATGAGCAGTTCTTC. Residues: CASSPATSGGTNEQFF.

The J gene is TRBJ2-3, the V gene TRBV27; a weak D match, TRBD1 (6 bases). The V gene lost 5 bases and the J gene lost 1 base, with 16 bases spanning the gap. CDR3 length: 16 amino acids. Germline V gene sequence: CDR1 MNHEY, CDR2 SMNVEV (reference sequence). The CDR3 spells CASSLQQGWGTDTQYF. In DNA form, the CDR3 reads TGTGCCAGCAGTCTCCAACAGGGATGGGGCACAGATACGCAGTATTTT.

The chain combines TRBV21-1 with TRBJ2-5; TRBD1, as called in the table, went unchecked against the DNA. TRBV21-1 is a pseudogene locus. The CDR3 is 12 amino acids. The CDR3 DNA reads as TGTGCCAGGGCTTACGAACAAGAGACCCAGTACTTC. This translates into CARAYEQETQYF.

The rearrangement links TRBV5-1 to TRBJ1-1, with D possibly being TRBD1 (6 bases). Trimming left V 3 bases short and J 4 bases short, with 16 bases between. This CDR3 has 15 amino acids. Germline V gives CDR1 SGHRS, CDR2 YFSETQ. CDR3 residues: CASSSGGARSTEAFF. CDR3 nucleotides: TGCGCCAGCAGCTCTGGGGGGGCGCGGAGCACTGAAGCTTTCTTT.

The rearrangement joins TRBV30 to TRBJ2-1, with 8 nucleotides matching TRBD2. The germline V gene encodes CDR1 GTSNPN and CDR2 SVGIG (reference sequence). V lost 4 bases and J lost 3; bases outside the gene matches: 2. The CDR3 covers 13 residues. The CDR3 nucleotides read TGTGCCTGGACGGGAGGGGGCTACAATGAGCAGTTCTTC. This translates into CAWTGGGYNEQFF.

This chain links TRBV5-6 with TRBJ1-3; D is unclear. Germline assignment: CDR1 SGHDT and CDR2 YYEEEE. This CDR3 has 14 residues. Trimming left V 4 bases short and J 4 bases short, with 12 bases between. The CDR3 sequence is CASSPGSIGNTIYF. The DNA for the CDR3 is TGTGCCAGCAGCCCGGGTAGTATAGGAAACACCATATATTTT.